The clone carrying this TCR beta chain was recorded a few times. The data derive from a study of patients and donors after allogeneic stem cell transplantation. MiXCR, run by TCRdb on the RT-PCR reads, gives a single entry per CDR3 protein. In the table there are about a million distinct CDR3 sequences, approximately 18% of which are singletons. CDR3 length: 15 amino acids. Trimming pared 6 bases from V and 1 base from J, leaving 15 bases between. The rearrangement links TRBV12-3 or TRBV12-4 to TRBJ2-5; D unresolved. This TCR was recovered from a human donor who was either an allogeneic HSCT recipient or a stem cell or donor lymphocyte infusion donor (not recorded which). It is not recorded whose cells these are; they may come from a transplant donor. The specimen was blood, either unsorted or a sorted T cell fraction (not recorded which). Here the CDR3 reads CASSRYSPPQETQYF. The CDR3 nucleotides are TGTGCCAGCAGCCGGTACTCTCCTCCCCAAGAGACCCAGTACTTC.